The TCR beta chain described here comes from a study of beta chain features in type 1 diabetes (dated 2018 in TCRdb). About the study as a whole: Mean age, gender distribution, total cell number and subset yield were not different between patients and healthy donors. Whereas all 28 donors provided naive and central memory subsets, regulatory and stem cell-like memory subsets were isolated from just 8 patients and roughly eight healthy donors. In the study, recently diagnosed type 1 diabetes patients and matched healthy donors were compared on the TCRB repertoires of their sorted circulating CD4+ T cell subsets. A total of around 100 million sorted cells were examined across all samples, and RNA yield correlated strongly with the number of cells per subset.

Each donor gave one peripheral blood draw, averaging roughly 100 mL, which was collected into heparinised tubes. Naive, central memory, regulatory and stem cell-like memory CD4+ T cells were sorted on a BD FACSAria II using a panel including CD45RO, CCR7, CD25, CD127, CD95 and CD27. A purity above 98% was achieved for all sorted populations. Right away, PBMCs were isolated by Lymphoprep density gradient centrifugation and were stained directly, with no culture step. So that batch effects would be minimized, each experiment stained and sorted samples in pairs, pairing one healthy donor with one patient. Based on the germline V gene, the CDR1 and CDR2 sequences are MNHEY and SVGAGI. V drops 7 bases and J drops 4 bases, leaving 10 bases in between. The CDR3 runs 13 amino acids, cysteine and phenylalanine included. The only DNA kept is the CDR3, 39 bases in frame from the first base. The entire amount of isolated RNA was reverse transcribed using the High Capacity cDNA Reverse Transcription Kit, so the sequenced TCRB transcripts were expressed ones. Deep immunoSEQ sequencing was performed on naive, central memory and regulatory T cell samples, with an average of roughly 3.3 million total reads per sample. Sorted cells were lysed in RLT buffer and RNA was extracted with DNase-treated RNeasy Micro or Mini kits, depending on cell number. Each cell subset was processed separately to prevent cross-contamination, with patient and healthy donor samples processed together. The immunoSEQ multiplex PCR was used to amplify TCRB sequences from cDNA, yielding 87-bp fragments that span the CDR3 region. Sequencing of the amplicons was performed on the Illumina HiSeq platform. On the authors' methods: PCR bias was corrected computationally using synthetic template baselines, and reads within Hamming distance 2 were collapsed, with unmergeable singletons discarded. Reads were aligned against IMGT so that V, D and J genes, CDR3 length and insertions or deletions at six rearrangement sites could be assigned. Within each subset, clonotype counts were normalized to the number of sorted cells before true diversity and Gini coefficients were calculated with the tcR R package. Repertoire sharing was quantified using the overlap coefficient calculated on TCRB nucleotide sequences. Out-of-frame TCRB sequences from naive cells were analyzed to stand in for the pre-selection repertoire. TCRdb re-hosts the immuneACCESS table, in-frame sequences only. Its copies lack some clones; in the studies checked, an unresolved V gene accounts for under half of them, and the cause for the rest is not known. That table gives V, J and clone size, and the DNA gave D and trimming. The sample records under 950,000 clones, roughly 16% of which are singletons. The ten largest clones capture 0.023% of the sample.

Results and caveats for the whole study, not just this receptor: At VDJ recombination sites, type 1 diabetes patients had fewer insertions and more deleted nucleotides, which implies abnormalities in thymic rearrangement. Shorter templates might be favored by PCR, yet because patient and control samples were amplified and corrected together, any such skew would affect both groups equally. Naive, central memory and regulatory TCRB repertoires appeared more similar among patients than among healthy donors. A moderate but significant shortening of TCRB CDR3 length was observed in type 1 diabetes patients in all four CD4+ subsets. Because cDNA rather than genomic DNA was sequenced, highly expressing activated cells could have been over-represented, although no difference in activation and CD3 levels was found between groups. HLA sub-analyses involved small numbers of individuals, so any influence of HLA type on TCRB rearrangement remained unresolved.

As to this clone: Its binding antigen is unknown. Base qualities are missing; no much larger clone stands one base away.

Sample: naive CD4+ T cells from blood. The meaning of the sample's cell subset or site label: true naive CD4+ T cells. This sequence originates from a woman aged 18 to 35 in good health. The chain is assembled from TRBV6-5 and TRBJ2-2; the D segment could be TRBD1, given 5 matching bases. The base sequence is TGTGCCAGCAACCAGGGATCCACCGGGGAGCTGTTTTTT. Its amino acids are CASNQGSTGELFF.